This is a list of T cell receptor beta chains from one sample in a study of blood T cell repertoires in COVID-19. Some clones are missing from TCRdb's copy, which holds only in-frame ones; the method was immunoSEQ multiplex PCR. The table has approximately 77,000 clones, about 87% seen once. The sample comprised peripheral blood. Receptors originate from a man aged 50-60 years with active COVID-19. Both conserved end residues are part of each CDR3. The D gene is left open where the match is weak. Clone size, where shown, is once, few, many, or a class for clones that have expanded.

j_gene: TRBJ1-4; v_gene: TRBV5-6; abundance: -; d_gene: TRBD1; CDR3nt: TGTGCCAGCACAGACAGGGGGCCTAATGAAAAACTGTTTTTT; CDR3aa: CASTDRGPNEKLFF
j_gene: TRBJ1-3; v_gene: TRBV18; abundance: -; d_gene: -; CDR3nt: TGTGCCAGCTCCCGCCAGGTTGACTCTGGAAACACCATATATTTT; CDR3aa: CASSRQVDSGNTIYF
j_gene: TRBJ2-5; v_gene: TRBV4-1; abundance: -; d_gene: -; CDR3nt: TGCGCCAGCAGCCAACCCCCAGACTCCCCAATGAGGGAGACCCAGTACTTC; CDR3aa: CASSQPPDSPMRETQYF
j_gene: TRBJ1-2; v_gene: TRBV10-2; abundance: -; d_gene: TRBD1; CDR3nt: TGCGCCAGCGGCTACAGGGGAGCCTATGGCTACACCTTC; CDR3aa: CASGYRGAYGYTF
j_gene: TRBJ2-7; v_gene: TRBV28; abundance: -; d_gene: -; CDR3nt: TGTGCCAGCACGGGTCGCTACGAGCAGTACTTC; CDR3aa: CASTGRYEQYF
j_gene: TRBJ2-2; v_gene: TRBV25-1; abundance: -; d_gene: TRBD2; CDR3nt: TGTGCCAGCATCCCTGGGGGGGTAAACACCGGGGAGCTGTTTTTT; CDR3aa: CASIPGGVNTGELFF
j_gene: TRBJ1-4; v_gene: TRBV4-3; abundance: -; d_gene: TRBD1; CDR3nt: TGCGCCAGTTCCCGGGACAGGATCATCTCAACTAATGAAAAACTGTTTTTT; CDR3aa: CASSRDRIISTNEKLFF
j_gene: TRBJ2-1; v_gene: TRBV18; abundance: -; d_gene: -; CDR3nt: TGTGCCAGCTCACTTTCGACTTCGTCCTACAATGAGCAGTTCTTC; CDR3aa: CASSLSTSSYNEQFF
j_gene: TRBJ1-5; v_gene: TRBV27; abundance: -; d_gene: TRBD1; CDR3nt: TGTGCCAGCAGTTTAGGACAGGGGAGGGCCAATCAGCCCCAGCATTTT; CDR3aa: CASSLGQGRANQPQHF
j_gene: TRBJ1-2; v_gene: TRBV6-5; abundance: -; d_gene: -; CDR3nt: TGTGCCAGCAGTCTCGACAGAAACTATGGCTACACCTTC; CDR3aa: CASSLDRNYGYTF
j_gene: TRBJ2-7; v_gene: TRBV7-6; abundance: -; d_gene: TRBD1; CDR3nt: TGTGCCAGCAGTTCACCGGGACAGGGTCACGAGCAGTACTTC; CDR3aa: CASSSPGQGHEQYF
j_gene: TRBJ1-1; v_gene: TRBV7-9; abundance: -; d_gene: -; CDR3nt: TGTGCCAGCAGCTTAGGACAGGTGGGCATTACTGAAGCTTTCTTT; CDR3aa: CASSLGQVGITEAFF
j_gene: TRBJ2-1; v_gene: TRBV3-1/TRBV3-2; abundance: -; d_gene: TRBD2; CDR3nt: TGTGCCAGCAGCCAAGGAGGACTAGCGGGATCCTACAATGAGCAGTTCTTC; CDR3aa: CASSQGGLAGSYNEQFF
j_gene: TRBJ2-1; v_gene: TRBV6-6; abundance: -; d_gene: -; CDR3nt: TGTGCCAGCACAGACGGGAGTCGCGATGAGCAGTTCTTC; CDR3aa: CASTDGSRDEQFF
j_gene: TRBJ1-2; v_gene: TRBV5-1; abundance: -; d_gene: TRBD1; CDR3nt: TGCGCCAGCAGCTTGGAAAGTGGGACAGGGGGCTTCTACACCTTC; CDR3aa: CASSLESGTGGFYTF
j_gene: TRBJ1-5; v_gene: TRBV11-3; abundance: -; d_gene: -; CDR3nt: TGTGCCAGCAGCTTATGGAGAGAGGACAATCATACTCGGCCCCAGCATTTT; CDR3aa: CASSLWREDNHTRPQHF
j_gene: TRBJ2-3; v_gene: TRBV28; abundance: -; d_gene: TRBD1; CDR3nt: TGTGCCAGCAGCCCAGGGGGACAGGGGACAGATACGCAGTATTTT; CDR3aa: CASSPGGQGTDTQYF
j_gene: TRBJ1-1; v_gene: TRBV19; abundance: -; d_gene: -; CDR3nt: TGTGCCAGTAGTATGGGGGGGAATGAAGCTTTCTTT; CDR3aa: CASSMGGNEAFF
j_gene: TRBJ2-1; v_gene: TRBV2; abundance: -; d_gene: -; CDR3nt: TGTGCCAGCAGGACTACCGTCTATGAGCAGTTCTTC; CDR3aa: CASRTTVYEQFF
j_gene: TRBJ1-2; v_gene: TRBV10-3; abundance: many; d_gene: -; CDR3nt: TGTGCCATCAGCATGACAGATAACTATGGCTACACCTTC; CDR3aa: CAISMTDNYGYTF
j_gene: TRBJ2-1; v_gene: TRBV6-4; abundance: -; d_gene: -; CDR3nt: TGTGCCAGCAGTGACTCGTTTGGGACAGAGCAGTTCTTC; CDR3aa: CASSDSFGTEQFF
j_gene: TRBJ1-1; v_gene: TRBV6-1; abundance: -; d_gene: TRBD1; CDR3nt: TGTGCCAGCAGTGAAGGACAGGGGAACAGTGAAGCTTTCTTT; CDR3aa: CASSEGQGNSEAFF
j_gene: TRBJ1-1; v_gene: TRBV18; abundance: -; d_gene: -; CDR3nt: TGTGCCAGCTCACCTGGTTGGCAGGGCGCGACCGAAGCTTTCTTT; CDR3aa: CASSPGWQGATEAFF
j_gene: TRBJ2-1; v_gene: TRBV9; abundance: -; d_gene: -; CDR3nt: TGTGCCAGCAGCCCACGATTCAGAAGCTCCTACAATGAGCAGTTCTTC; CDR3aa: CASSPRFRSSYNEQFF
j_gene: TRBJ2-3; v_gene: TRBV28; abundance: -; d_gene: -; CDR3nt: TGTGCCAGCACCCCCTTAGCGGGCACAGATACGCAGTATTTT; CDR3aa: CASTPLAGTDTQYF
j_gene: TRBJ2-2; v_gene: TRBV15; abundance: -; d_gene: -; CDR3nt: TGTGCCACCAGCCCCGGAGGATTGAACACCGGGGAGCTGTTTTTT; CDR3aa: CATSPGGLNTGELFF
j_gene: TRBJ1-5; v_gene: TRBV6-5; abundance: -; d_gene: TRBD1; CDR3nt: TGTGCCACCAGGACAGGGAACAATCAGCCCCAGCATTTT; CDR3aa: CATRTGNNQPQHF
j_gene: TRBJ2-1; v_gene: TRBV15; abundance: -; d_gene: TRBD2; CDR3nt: TGTGCCACCAGCAGAGGACTAGCGGGGGGTTACAATGAGCAGTTCTTC; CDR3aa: CATSRGLAGGYNEQFF
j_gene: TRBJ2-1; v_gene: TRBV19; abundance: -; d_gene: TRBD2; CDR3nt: TGTGCCAGGGTAGCGGGGGTCCCCTACAATGAGCAGTTCTTC; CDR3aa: CARVAGVPYNEQFF
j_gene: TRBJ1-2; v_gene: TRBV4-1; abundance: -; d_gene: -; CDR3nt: TGCGCCAGCAGCCAGGTTCTGCGCAACTATGGCTACACCTTC; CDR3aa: CASSQVLRNYGYTF
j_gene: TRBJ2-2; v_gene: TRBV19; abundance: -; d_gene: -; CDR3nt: TGTGCCAGTAGTATAGATCGTTGGCAACGGGAGCTGTTTTTT; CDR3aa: CASSIDRWQRELFF
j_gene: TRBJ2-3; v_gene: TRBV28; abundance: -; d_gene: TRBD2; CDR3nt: TGTGCCAGCAGTGAGCGGGGGCGCACAGATACGCAGTATTTT; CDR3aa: CASSERGRTDTQYF
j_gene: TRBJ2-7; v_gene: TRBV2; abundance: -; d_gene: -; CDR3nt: TGTGCCAGCAGACAGGGCCACGAGCAGTACTTC; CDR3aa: CASRQGHEQYF
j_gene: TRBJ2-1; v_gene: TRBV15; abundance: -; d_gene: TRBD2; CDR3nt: TGTGCCACCAGCAGAGATCCTAGCGGGAGTTTCTACAATGAGCAGTTCTTC; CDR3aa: CATSRDPSGSFYNEQFF
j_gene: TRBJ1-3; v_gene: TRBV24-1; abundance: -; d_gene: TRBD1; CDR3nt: TGTGCCACCAGGGACAGGGGGTTATCTTCCTCCTCTGGAAACACCATATATTTT; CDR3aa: CATRDRGLSSSSGNTIYF
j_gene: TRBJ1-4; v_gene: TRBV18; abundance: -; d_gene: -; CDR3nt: TGTGCCAGCTCACAAAGCCCGGTGGGCCTCCTTAGTGAAAAACTGTTTTTT; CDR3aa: CASSQSPVGLLSEKLFF
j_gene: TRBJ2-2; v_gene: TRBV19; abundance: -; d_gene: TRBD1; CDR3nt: TGTGCCAGTAGGGGGACAGGGAGGGCCGGGGAGCTGTTTTTT; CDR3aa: CASRGTGRAGELFF
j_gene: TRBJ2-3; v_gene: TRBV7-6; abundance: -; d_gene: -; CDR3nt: TGTGCCAGCAGCTTAGAATTTGGGGGCCGGACAGATACGCAGTATTTT; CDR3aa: CASSLEFGGRTDTQYF
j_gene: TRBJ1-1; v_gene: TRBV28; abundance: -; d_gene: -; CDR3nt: TGTGCCAGCAACCCTGGGGGGAGCACTGAAGCTTTCTTT; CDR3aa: CASNPGGSTEAFF
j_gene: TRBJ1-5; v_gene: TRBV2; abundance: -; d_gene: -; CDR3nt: TGTGCCAGCAACCCAGGTTATGGCAATCAGCCCCAGCATTTT; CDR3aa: CASNPGYGNQPQHF
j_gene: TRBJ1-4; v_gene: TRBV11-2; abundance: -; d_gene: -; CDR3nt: TGTGCCAGCAGCCTAGGAGGGGGTGGATCCGGAGAAAAACTGTTTTTT; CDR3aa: CASSLGGGGSGEKLFF
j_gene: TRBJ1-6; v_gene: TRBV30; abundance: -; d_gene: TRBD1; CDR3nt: TGTGCCTGGAGTCGGACAGGGGGTAAAAAATTGGATTCACCCCTCCACTTT; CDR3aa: CAWSRTGGKKLDSPLHF
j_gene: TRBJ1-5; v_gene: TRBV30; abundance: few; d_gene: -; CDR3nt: TGTGCCTGGAGTGCAAATCAGCCCCAGCATTTT; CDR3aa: CAWSANQPQHF
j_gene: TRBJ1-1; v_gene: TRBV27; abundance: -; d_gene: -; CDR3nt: TGTGCCGGGCACACTGAAGCTTTCTTT; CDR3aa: CAGHTEAFF
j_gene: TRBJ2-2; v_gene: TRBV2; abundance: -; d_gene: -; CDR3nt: TGTGCCAGCAGCCCCGGGACACCGATCTCCTCCACCGGGGAGCTGTTTTTT; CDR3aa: CASSPGTPISSTGELFF
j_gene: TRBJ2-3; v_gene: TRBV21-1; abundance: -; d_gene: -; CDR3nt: TGTGCCAGCGGGATGGTTTTATCGGGAGGCAAGGTAGATACGCAGTATTTT; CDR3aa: CASGMVLSGGKVDTQYF